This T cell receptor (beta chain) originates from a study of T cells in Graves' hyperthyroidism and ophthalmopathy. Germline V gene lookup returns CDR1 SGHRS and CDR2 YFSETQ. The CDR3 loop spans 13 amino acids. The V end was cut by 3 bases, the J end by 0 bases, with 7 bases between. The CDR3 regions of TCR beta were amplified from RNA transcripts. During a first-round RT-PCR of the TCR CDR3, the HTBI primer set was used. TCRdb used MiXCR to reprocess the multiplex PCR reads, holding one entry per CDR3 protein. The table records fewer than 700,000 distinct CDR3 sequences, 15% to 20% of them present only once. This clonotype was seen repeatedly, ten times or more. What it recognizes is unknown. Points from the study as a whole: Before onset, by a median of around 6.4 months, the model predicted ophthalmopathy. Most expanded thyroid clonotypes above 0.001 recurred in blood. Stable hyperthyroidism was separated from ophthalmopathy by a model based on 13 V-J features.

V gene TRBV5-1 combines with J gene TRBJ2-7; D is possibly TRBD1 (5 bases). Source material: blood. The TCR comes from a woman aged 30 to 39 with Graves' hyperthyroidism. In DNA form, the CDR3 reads TGCGCCAGCAGCTCGGACAACTCCTACGAGCAGTACTTC. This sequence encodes CASSSDNSYEQYF.